Below, 8 T cell receptor beta chains from the same sample are listed, as sequenced in a study of vaccination effects on CD4 cells after COVID-19. This table comes from immunoSEQ multiplex PCR, and its TCRdb copy is limited to in-frame clones, with some not included. The sample includes about 52,000 clones, 75% to 85% of them seen just once. No antigens are known for them. Expansion with viral peptide pools was applied to antigen-specific CD4+ T cells by the ViraFEST assay prior to sequencing. Culture proceeded for nine to ten days, and CD4+ T cells were then isolated. Each vaccine recipient was nucleocapsid antibody negative and had no prior SARS-CoV-2 infection. This specimen was CD4+ T cells from PBMCs cultured with HCoV-OC43 spike peptides, taken before COVID-19 vaccination. As for subset: HCoV-OC43 spike overlapping peptide pool stimulation. The source of these receptors is a human donor who received a COVID-19 vaccine.

CDR3 nucleotide sequence: TGTGCCACCAGTGATCAAAGGGGGGCAGATACGCAGTATTTT. Its translation: CATSDQRGADTQYF. The J gene is TRBJ2-3, the V gene TRBV24-1; tentatively, D is TRBD1 or TRBD2 (6 bases each). V lost 3 bases, J lost 4 bases, and 10 bases lay in between. Germline lookup yields CDR1 KGHDR and CDR2 SFDVKD. The CDR3 is made up of 14 amino acids.

V is TRBV4-1 and J is TRBJ1-1, with D possibly being TRBD1 (6 bases). Germline V CDR1 and CDR2: MGHRA, YSYEKL. CDR3 size: 14 residues. Trimming cost V 2 bases and J 3 bases, with 10 bases left between them. The CDR3 region has the DNA TGCGCCAGCAGCCAAAAACAGGGTTACACTGAAGCTTTCTTT. It specifies CASSQKQGYTEAFF.

This clone occurred once. V gene TRBV9 combines with J gene TRBJ2-1; perhaps TRBD1 as D (5 bases). Germline assignment: CDR1 SGDLS and CDR2 YYNGEE. V was cut by 0 bases and J by 0 bases, with 13 bases left in between. The CDR3 extends over 17 amino acids. The CDR3 here is CASSVVHHDSSYNEQFF. The CDR3 coding sequence is TGTGCCAGCAGCGTAGTCCACCACGACAGCTCCTACAATGAGCAGTTCTTC.

The gene calls are TRBV14 and TRBJ1-1; D gene unclear. The CDR3 covers 13 residues. The V gene's germline CDR1 is SGHDN and CDR2 FVKESK. V was trimmed by 0 bases and J by 3 bases, leaving 5 bases between them. The CDR3 sequence: CASSQDTYTEAFF. For the CDR3, the DNA is TGTGCCAGCAGCCAAGACACTTACACTGAAGCTTTCTTT.

This clone appeared a few times. V is TRBV2 and J is TRBJ2-7, with D perhaps matching TRBD2 (6 bases). The CDR3 is 13 amino acids. The V end was cut by 8 bases, the J end by 2 bases, with 13 bases between. Germline V gene lookup returns CDR1 SNHLY and CDR2 FYNNEI. The CDR3 is CASGPLATYEQYV. CDR3 DNA sequence: TGTGCCAGCGGGCCCCTAGCGACCTACGAGCAGTACGTC.

The rearrangement joins TRBV3-1 (or the pseudogene TRBV3-2) to TRBJ1-2; D call uncertain. There are 13 residues in the CDR3. Germline V lookup: CDR1 LGHDT, CDR2 YNNKEL (reference sequence). V shed 3 bases and J shed 8 bases, with 13 bases lying between them. The CDR3 coding sequence is TGTGCCAGCAGCCAGGTCACCCAAGGGGGCTACACCTTC. This sequence encodes CASSQVTQGGYTF.

This clone has more than one count but fewer than ten. In nucleotides, the CDR3 is TGTGCCAGCAGTTTAGCTAGGGGGCAGGGATATGGCTACACCTTC. This sequence encodes CASSLARGQGYGYTF. The chain employs TRBV28 and TRBJ1-2; TRBD1 aligns across 7 bases. Germline lookup yields CDR1 MDHEN and CDR2 SYDVKM. The CDR3 extends over 15 amino acids. With 2 bases clipped from V and 5 bases from J, the junction kept 8 bases outside the gene matches.

The chain joins TRBV5-1 to TRBJ1-2; perhaps TRBD1 as D (5 bases). V gave up 4 bases and J gave up 6 bases, with 16 bases separating them. The CDR3 has 14 amino acids. The germline V gene encodes CDR1 SGHRS and CDR2 YFSETQ. CDR3 region: CASSARGIGNGYTF. The CDR3 DNA is TGCGCCAGCAGCGCTAGGGGAATCGGGAATGGCTACACCTTC.